This T cell receptor beta chain appears in the sequencing data of a study of OX40 agonist ivuxolimab in advanced cancers. The repertoire was sequenced with immunoSEQ multiplex PCR; TCRdb's copy has only in-frame clones and lacks some. The data show 68,000 or so clones, less than 95% seen once. There are 13 residues in the CDR3. Germline CDR1 and CDR2: GTSNPN and SVGIG (reference sequence). The trim removed 5 bases at V and 6 bases at J, leaving 8 bases unmatched. The sequences come from CD4+ or CD8+ T cells sorted from blood, collected in a trial of the OX40 agonist ivuxolimab. The sequence derives from an adult with an advanced solid tumor such as melanoma, head and neck, liver or kidney cancer. The chain joins TRBV30 to TRBJ2-7, with TRBD2 matching 9 bases. The CDR3 is CAWEAGGPGEQYF. CDR3 coding DNA: TGTGCCTGGGAGGCGGGGGGGCCGGGCGAGCAGTACTTC.